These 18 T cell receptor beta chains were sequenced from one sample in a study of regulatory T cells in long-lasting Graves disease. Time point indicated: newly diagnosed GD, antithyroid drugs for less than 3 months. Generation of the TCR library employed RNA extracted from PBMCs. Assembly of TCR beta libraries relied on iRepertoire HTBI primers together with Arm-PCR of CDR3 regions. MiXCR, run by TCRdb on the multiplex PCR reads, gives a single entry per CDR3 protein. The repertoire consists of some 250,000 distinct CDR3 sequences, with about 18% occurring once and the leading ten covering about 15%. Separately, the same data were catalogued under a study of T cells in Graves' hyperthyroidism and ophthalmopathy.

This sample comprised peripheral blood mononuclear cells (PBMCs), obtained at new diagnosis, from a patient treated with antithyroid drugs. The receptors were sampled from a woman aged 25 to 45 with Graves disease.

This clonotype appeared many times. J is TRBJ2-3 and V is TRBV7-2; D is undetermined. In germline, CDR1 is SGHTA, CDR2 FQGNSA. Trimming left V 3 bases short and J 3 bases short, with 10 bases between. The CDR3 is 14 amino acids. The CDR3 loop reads CASSFSVLTDTQYF. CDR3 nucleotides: TGTGCCAGCAGCTTTTCGGTACTTACAGATACGCAGTATTTT.

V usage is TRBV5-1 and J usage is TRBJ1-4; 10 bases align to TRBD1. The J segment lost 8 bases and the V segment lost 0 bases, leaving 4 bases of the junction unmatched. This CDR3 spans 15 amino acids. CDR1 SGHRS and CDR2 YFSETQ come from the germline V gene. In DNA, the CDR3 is TGCGCCAGCAGCTTGGCCGGGACAGGGGAGGAAAAACTGTTTTTT. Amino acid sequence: CASSLAGTGEEKLFF.

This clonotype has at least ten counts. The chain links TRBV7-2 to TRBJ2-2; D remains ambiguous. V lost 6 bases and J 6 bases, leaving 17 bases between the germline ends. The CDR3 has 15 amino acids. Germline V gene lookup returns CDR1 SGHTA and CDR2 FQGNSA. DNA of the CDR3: TGTGCCAGCAGGAAAGGTCTACAGATATCCGGGGAGCTGTTTTTT. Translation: CASRKGLQISGELFF.

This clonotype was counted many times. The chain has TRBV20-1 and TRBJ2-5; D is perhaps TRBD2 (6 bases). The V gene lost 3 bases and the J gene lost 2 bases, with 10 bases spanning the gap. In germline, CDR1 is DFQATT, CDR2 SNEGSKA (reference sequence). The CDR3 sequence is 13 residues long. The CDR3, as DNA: TGCAGTGCTAGGGGAGGAGTACAAGAGACCCAGTACTTC. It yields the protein CSARGGVQETQYF.

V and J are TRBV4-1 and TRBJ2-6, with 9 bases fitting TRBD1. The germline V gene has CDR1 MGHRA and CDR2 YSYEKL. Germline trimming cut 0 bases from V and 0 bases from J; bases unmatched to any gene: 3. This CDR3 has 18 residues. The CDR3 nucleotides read TGCGCCAGCAGCCAAGATCGGGACAGGGCCTCTGGGGCCAACGTCCTGACTTTC. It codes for CASSQDRDRASGANVLTF.

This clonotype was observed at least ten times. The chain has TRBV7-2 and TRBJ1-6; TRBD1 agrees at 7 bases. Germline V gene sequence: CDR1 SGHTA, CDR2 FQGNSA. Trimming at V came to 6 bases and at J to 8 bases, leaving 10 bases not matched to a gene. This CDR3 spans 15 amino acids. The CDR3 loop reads CASRRQGAGDSPLHF. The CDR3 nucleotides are TGTGCCAGCAGAAGACAGGGCGCAGGTGATTCACCCCTCCACTTT.

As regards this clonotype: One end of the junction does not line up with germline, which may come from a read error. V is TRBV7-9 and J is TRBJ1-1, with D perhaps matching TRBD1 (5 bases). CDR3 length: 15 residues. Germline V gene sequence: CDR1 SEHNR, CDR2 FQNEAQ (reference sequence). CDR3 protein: CASSPGGGTGTGAFF. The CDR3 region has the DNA TGTGCCAGCAGCCCTGGAGGAGGGACGGGAACTGGAGCTTTCTTT. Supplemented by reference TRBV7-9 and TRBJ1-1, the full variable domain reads DTGVSQNPRHKITKRGQNVTFRCDPISEHNRLYWYRQTLGQGPEFLTYFQNEAQLEKSRLLSDRFSAERPKGSFSTLEIQRTEQGDSAMYLCASSPGGGTGTGAFFGQGTRLTVV.

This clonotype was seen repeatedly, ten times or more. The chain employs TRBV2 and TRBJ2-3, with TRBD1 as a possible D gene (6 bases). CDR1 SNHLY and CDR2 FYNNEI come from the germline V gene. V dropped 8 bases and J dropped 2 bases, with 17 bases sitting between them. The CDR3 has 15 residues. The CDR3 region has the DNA TGTGCCAGCTCGCCTCAGGGGACCCCCACAGATACGCAGTATTTT. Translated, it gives CASSPQGTPTDTQYF.

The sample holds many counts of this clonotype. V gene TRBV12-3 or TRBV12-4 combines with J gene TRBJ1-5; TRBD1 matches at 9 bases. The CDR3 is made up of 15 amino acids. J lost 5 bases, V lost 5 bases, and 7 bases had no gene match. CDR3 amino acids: CASSLRDRVYQPQHF. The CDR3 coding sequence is TGTGCCAGCAGTCTCCGGGACAGGGTTTATCAGCCCCAGCATTTT.

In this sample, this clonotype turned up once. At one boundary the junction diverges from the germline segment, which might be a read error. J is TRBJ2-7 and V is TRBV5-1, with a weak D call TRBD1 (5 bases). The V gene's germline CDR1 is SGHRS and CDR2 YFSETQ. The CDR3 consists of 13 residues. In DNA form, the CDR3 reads TGTGCCAGCAGCGTGGCCCAGGGCTACGAGCAGTACTTC. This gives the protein CASSVAQGYEQYF.

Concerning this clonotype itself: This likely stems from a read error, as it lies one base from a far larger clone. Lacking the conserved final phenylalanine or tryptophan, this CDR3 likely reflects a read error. The chain's CDR3 is CASSPTGTSSNEQFL. The CDR3 DNA sequence: TGTGCCAGCAGCCCTACCGGGACTAGTTCCAATGAGCAGTTCCTC. The chain combines TRBV11-1 with TRBJ2-1; 8 bases match TRBD2. Germline values: CDR1 SGHAT, CDR2 FQDESV (reference sequence). The CDR3 is 15 residues long. The junction had 9 bases not matched to a gene; V was cut back by 5 bases and J by 6 bases.

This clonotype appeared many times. The CDR3, as DNA: TGTGCCAGCAGTCGCCGGCGGACAGGGGTCCCGCCCCAGCATTTT. Its translation is CASSRRRTGVPPQHF. The chain has TRBV6-1 and TRBJ1-5, with 9 bases aligning to TRBD1. CDR1 and CDR2 from the germline V gene are MNHNS and SASEGT. The CDR3 spans 15 residues. V lost 5 bases to trimming and J lost 9 bases; unmatched junction nucleotides: 11.

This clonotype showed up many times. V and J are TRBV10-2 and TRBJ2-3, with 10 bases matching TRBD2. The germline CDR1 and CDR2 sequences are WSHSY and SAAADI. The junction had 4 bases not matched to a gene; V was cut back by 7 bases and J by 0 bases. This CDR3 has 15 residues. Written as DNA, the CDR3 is TGCGCCAGCACTAGCGGGGGCCTTAGCACAGATACGCAGTATTTT. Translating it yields CASTSGGLSTDTQYF.

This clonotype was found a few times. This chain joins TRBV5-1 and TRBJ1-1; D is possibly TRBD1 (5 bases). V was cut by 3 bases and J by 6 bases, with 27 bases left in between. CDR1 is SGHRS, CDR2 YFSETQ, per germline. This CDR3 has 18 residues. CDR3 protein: CASSSHSIRGPFPAEAFF. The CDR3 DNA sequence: TGCGCCAGCAGCTCCCATAGCATCCGGGGACCGTTTCCCGCTGAAGCTTTCTTT. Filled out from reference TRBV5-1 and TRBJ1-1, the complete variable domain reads KAGVTQTPRYLIKTRGQQVTLSCSPISGHRSVSWYQQTPGQGLQFLFEYFSETQRNKGNFPGRFSGRQFSNSRSEMNVSTLELGDSALYLCASSSHSIRGPFPAEAFFGQGTRLTVV.

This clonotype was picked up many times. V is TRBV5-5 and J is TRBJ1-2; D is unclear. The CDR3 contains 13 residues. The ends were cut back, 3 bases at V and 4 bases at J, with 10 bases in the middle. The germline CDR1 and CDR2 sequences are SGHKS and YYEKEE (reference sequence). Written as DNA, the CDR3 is TGTGCCAGCAGCTACCCCGGGAGCTATGGCTACACCTTC. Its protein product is CASSYPGSYGYTF.

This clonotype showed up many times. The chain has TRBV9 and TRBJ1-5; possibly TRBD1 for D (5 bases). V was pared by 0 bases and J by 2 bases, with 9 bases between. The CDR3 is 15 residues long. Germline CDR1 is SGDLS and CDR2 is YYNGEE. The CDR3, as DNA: TGTGCCAGCAGCGTAGCAGGGCTCGGCAATCAGCCCCAGCATTTT. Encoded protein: CASSVAGLGNQPQHF.

The CDR3 DNA is TGTGCCAGCAGCTCCAGACACGAGCAGTACTTC. The encoded protein is CASSSRHEQYF. This chain links TRBV13 with TRBJ2-7; no definite D call. Trimming removed 4 bases at V and 5 bases at J, with 6 bases between. CDR1 is PRHDT, CDR2 FYEKMQ, per germline (reference sequence). This CDR3 is built from 11 residues.

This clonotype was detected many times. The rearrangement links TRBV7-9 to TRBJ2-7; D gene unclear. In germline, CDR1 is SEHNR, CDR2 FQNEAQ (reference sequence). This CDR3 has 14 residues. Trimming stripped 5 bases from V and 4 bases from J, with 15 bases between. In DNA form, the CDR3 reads TGTGCCAGCAGCGCGGCAGGCGGTTTATACGAGCAGTACTTC. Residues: CASSAAGGLYEQYF.